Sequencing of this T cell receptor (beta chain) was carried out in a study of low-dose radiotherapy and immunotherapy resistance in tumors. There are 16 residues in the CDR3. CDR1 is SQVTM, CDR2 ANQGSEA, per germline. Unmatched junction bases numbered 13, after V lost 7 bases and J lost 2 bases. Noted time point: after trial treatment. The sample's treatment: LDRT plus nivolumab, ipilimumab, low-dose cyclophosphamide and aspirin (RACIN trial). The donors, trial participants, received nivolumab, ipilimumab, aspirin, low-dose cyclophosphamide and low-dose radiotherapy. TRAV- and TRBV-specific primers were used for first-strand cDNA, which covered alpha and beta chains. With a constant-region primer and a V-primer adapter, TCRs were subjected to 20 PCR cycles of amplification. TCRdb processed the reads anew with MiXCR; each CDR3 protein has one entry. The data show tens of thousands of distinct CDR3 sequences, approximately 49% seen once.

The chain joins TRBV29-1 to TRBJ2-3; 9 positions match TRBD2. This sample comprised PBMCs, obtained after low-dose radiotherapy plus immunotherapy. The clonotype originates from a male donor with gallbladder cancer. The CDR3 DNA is TGCAGCGCCACCGAGGTAGCGGGGGCCTCCACAGATACGCAGTATTTT. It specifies CSATEVAGASTDTQYF.